The present T cell receptor (beta chain) was sequenced within a study of control samples from healthy donors and cancer patients (TCRdb year 2020). Comments on this clone: It lacks a known antigen. No quality values exist for individual bases; no much larger clone is one base distant.

The germline V gene specifies LGHNA as CDR1 and YSLEER as CDR2. CDR3 length: 16 amino acids, cysteine to phenylalanine. The retained sequence is limited to the CDR3, 48 bases, with the frame set at the first base. V is clipped by 0 bases and J by 4 bases, and the sequence between their germline boundaries is 15 bases long. Receptors were amplified or captured by the immunoSEQ multiplex PCR assay. TCRdb obtained this table from immuneACCESS and retained in-frame rearrangements with V and J assigned. These tables miss some clones; where compared with another copy, unresolved V genes account for less than half of the shortfall, and the remainder is unexplained. The sample profile shows 100,000 to 150,000 clones; roughly 90% of them were found once. The biggest ten clones account for almost 40% of the sample.

The rearrangement combines TRBV4-3 with TRBJ1-2; tentative D gene TRBD1, with 6 bases matching. The specimen sequenced was blood. The receptor was derived from a man in his forties or fifties in good health. The DNA sequence follows: TGCGCCAGCAGCCAAGATAGCAGGGGATACGGCTATGGCTACACCTTC. Translated, this is CASSQDSRGYGYGYTF.